The clone carrying this T cell receptor beta chain was found many times. The CDR3 has 14 residues. Trimming cost V 6 bases and J 5 bases; bases outside gene matches: 7. The germline V gene encodes CDR1 DFQATT and CDR2 SNEGSKA (reference sequence). The entry originates in a study of T-cell reconstitution after alpha-beta-depleted transplantation in children. Unique molecular identifiers were built into the TCRbeta library. TCRdb processed the PCR reads anew with MiXCR; each CDR3 protein has one entry. The sample holds approximately 590,000 distinct CDR3 sequences, over 9.5% seen once. This receptor was identified in a human donor who donated a stem cell graft to a child with acute myeloid leukemia. Sequenced material: PBMCs from the stem cell graft donor, taken from the stem cell graft. The chain combines TRBV20-1 with TRBJ2-1; 10 bases fit TRBD2. This chain's CDR3 is CSAPSSGSHNEQFF. The CDR3, as DNA: TGCAGTGCCCCGTCTAGCGGGAGCCACAATGAGCAGTTCTTC.